This T cell receptor (beta chain) was captured in a study of breast tumors, draining lymph nodes, adjacent tissues. A note on this clonotype: Its antigen is not identified.

Study-level findings and limits: Most tumor T cells seemingly derive from lymph node, then expand in tumor. Luminal-like breast cancer showed significantly greater tumor-nontumor repertoire similarity than basal-like breast cancer did. Tumor TCR diversity was below lymph nodes but above nontumor tissue. Data only fit, rather than demonstrated, lymph node origin of most tumor T cells.

Samples came from axillary lymph nodes draining the breast cancer. The J segment lost 4 bases and the V segment lost 6 bases, leaving 4 bases of the junction unmatched. CDR1 and CDR2 from the germline V gene are SGHTA and FQGNSA. The CDR3 runs to 15 residues. TCRdb ran MiXCR on the multiplex PCR reads and lists one entry per CDR3 protein. This table has about 220,000 distinct CDR3 sequences, nearly 35% appearing once. The J gene is TRBJ2-3, the V gene TRBV7-2; 13 bases fit TRBD2. Sequencing input: axillary lymph node tissue. This sequence originates from a female donor with breast cancer. Some clones in this sample may be carry-over from other donors' samples. This CDR3 reads CASRPGTSGADTQYF. CDR3 sequence (DNA): TGTGCCAGCAGACCCGGGACTAGCGGGGCAGATACGCAGTATTTT. Full variable domain (missing parts from reference TRBV7-2 and TRBJ2-3): GAGVSQSPSNKVTEKGKDVELRCDPISGHTALYWYRQSLGQGLEFLIYFQGNSAPDKSGLPSDRFSAERTGGSVSTLTIQRTQQEDSAVYLCASRPGTSGADTQYFGPGTRLTVL.